The clone carrying this TCR beta chain was observed once. This sample is drawn from a study of neoadjuvant anti-PD-1 for oral cavity cancer. Overall study context: Patients mostly received three to four biweekly nivolumab doses at 3 mg/kg before surgery. Around day 43, patients without progression received a fourth nivolumab dose before surgery.

Only in-frame clones appear in the TCRdb table, and some are missing; sequencing was by immunoSEQ multiplex PCR. The table has 72,000 or so clones, around four fifths seen once; the top ten hold about 3.4%. This TCR derives from a person between 35 and 79 years old with oral cavity squamous cell carcinoma. This specimen consisted of PBMCs, obtained before nivolumab (anti-PD-1) treatment.

This CDR3 reads CASSLDRGNEQFF. CDR3 bases: TGTGCCAGCAGCTTGGACAGGGGAAATGAGCAGTTCTTC. J is TRBJ2-1 and V is TRBV5-4; 7 nucleotides line up with TRBD1. Germline CDR1 SGHNT, CDR2 YYREEE (reference sequence). After removal of 0 bases from V and 7 bases from J, the junction contained 1 base not matched to a gene. This CDR3 has 13 residues.